This TCR beta chain is drawn from a study of blood T cell repertoires in COVID-19. Background on the study: Samples taken during acute and convalescent COVID-19 were collected in the United States, Italy and Spain.

CDR1 is SGHKS and CDR2 is YYEKEE in the germline V gene (reference sequence). V was shortened by 0 bases and J by 6 bases, with 10 bases between the two germline ends. This CDR3 region has 14 residues. Generated by immunoSEQ multiplex PCR, the TCRdb table keeps only in-frame clones and is missing some. This sample has about 49,000 clones, with 75% to 80% found just once. The TCR sequence derives from a man between 70 and 80 years old with active or convalescent COVID-19. The chain links TRBV5-5 to TRBJ2-1; no clear D. Sequencing was performed on peripheral blood. The CDR3 DNA reads as TGTGCCAGCAGCTTGGCCGATAGAAGCAATGAGCAGTTCTTC. It yields the protein CASSLADRSNEQFF.